What follows are 20 T cell receptor beta chains derived from one specimen sequenced in a study of PD-1 blockade in classical Hodgkin lymphoma. All patients experienced relapse after autologous stem cell transplantation, and brentuximab vedotin exposure was variable. Method: immunoSEQ multiplex PCR; TCRdb's copy keeps in-frame clones and lacks some. The table shows around 66,000 clones, with 80% to 90% occurring only once. Sequencing used peripheral blood mononuclear cells (PBMCs), obtained at baseline. The receptor set was obtained from a human donor with classical Hodgkin lymphoma.

The chain combines TRBV28 with TRBJ2-6, with D possibly being TRBD1 (5 bases). The germline V gene has CDR1 MDHEN and CDR2 SYDVKM. The CDR3 sequence is 16 residues long. The V gene lost 3 bases and the J gene lost 1 base, with 10 bases spanning the gap. The CDR3 loop is CASSFGHVSGANVLTF. As DNA, the CDR3 is TGTGCCAGCAGTTTCGGACACGTATCTGGGGCCAACGTCCTGACTTTC.

V is TRBV18 and J is TRBJ2-7; D possibly uses TRBD1 or TRBD2 (5 bases each). The V gene lost 1 base and the J gene lost 2 bases, with 12 bases spanning the gap. Germline-derived CDR1 and CDR2 are KGHSH and LQKENI. The CDR3 is 15 amino acids. CDR3 coding DNA: TGTGCCAGCTCACCACATCGGGACGGGGCCTACGAGCAGTACTTC. It encodes CASSPHRDGAYEQYF.

V is TRBV29-1 and J is TRBJ2-1, with 7 bases lining up with TRBD2. CDR3 length: 16 residues. CDR1 and CDR2 (germline): SQVTM, ANQGSEA. The J segment lost 1 base and the V segment lost 5 bases, leaving 11 bases of the junction unmatched. This chain's CDR3 is CSVFAGVGSSYNEQFF. The CDR3 bases are TGCAGCGTTTTTGCGGGGGTAGGGAGTTCCTACAATGAGCAGTTCTTC.

The chain has TRBV5-6 and TRBJ2-3, with a weak D call TRBD2 (7 bases). Trimming left V 1 base short and J 4 bases short, with 19 bases between. The CDR3 has 17 residues. Germline CDR1 is SGHDT and CDR2 is YYEEEE. The CDR3 here is CASSLWEPGGLADTQYF. The DNA for the CDR3 is TGTGCCAGCAGCTTGTGGGAGCCCGGGGGGCTGGCAGATACGCAGTATTTT. The complete variable domain, with remaining parts taken from reference TRBV5-6 and TRBJ2-3, reads DAGVTQSPTHLIKTRGQQVTLRCSPKSGHDTVSWYQQALGQGPQFIFQYYEEEERQRGNFPDRFSGHQFPNYSSELNVNALLLGDSALYLCASSLWEPGGLADTQYFGPGTRLTVL.

This clone was seen a few times. This chain connects TRBV10-3 to TRBJ1-5; no reliable D call. Germline V gene data show CDR1 as ENHRY and CDR2 as SYGVKD. Trimming removed 4 bases at V and 2 bases at J, with 6 bases between. This CDR3 has 13 amino acids. The CDR3 sequence is CAISVGGNQPQHF. CDR3 nucleotides: TGTGCCATCAGTGTTGGGGGCAATCAGCCCCAGCATTTT.

V and J are TRBV9 and TRBJ2-1; tentative D call: TRBD1 (5 bases). Germline lookup yields CDR1 SGDLS and CDR2 YYNGEE. The CDR3 contains 11 residues. Trimming stripped 4 bases from V and 7 bases from J, with 6 bases between. The CDR3 region is CASSSGNEQFF. CDR3 DNA: TGTGCCAGCAGCTCAGGGAATGAGCAGTTCTTC.

V usage is TRBV7-9 and J usage is TRBJ1-1; possible D gene TRBD1, 6 bases. This CDR3 is built from 14 residues. The germline gives CDR1 SEHNR, CDR2 FQNEAQ (reference sequence). V lost 5 bases, J lost 1 base, and 11 bases lay in between. CDR3 in DNA: TGTGCCAGCAGCCGACAGGATCCGAACACTGAAGCTTTCTTT. It encodes CASSRQDPNTEAFF.

This chain links TRBV30 with TRBJ2-7; 8 bases line up with TRBD1. Germline V CDR1 and CDR2: GTSNPN, SVGIG (reference sequence). Trimming cost V 4 bases and J 6 bases; bases outside gene matches: 11. There are 14 residues in the CDR3. The CDR3 DNA sequence: TGTGCCTGGACCCGGACAGGGCTGAGGGGCGAGCAGTACTTC. This encodes CAWTRTGLRGEQYF. The full variable domain, its missing parts supplied by reference TRBV30 and TRBJ2-7, is SQTIHQWPATLVQPVGSPLSLECTVEGTSNPNLYWYRQAAGRGLQLLFYSVGIGQISSEVPQNLSASRPQDRQFILSSKKLLLSDSGFYLCAWTRTGLRGEQYFGPGTRLTVT.

V is TRBV27 and J is TRBJ2-3, with TRBD2 matching over 9 bases. The length of the CDR3 is 14 residues. Germline values: CDR1 MNHEY, CDR2 SMNVEV (reference sequence). Trimming removed 8 bases from V and 3 bases from J; junction bases left unmatched: 6. The CDR3: CASGRLAETDTQYF. The CDR3 coding sequence is TGTGCCAGCGGTCGACTAGCGGAAACAGATACGCAGTATTTT.

The chain carries TRBV19 and TRBJ1-1; D remains ambiguous. V shed 7 bases and J shed 7 bases, with 13 bases lying between them. Germline V gene data show CDR1 as LNHDA and CDR2 as SQIVND (reference sequence). The CDR3 runs 12 residues. The CDR3 region is CASIGRRDEAFF. The DNA for the CDR3 is TGTGCCAGTATAGGGCGGAGGGATGAAGCTTTCTTT.

CDR3 protein: CASSIRDRDYNEQFF. The CDR3 DNA follows: TGTGCCAGTAGTATCCGGGACAGGGACTACAATGAGCAGTTCTTC. The V and J genes are TRBV19 and TRBJ2-1, with TRBD1 matching over 9 bases. CDR1 and CDR2 (germline): LNHDA, SQIVND (reference sequence). The V and J ends lost 3 bases and 3 bases, in that order; junction bases with no gene match: 3. CDR3 length: 15 residues.

This chain uses TRBV9 with TRBJ2-2; D ambiguous. Germline assignment: CDR1 SGDLS and CDR2 YYNGEE. This CDR3 spans 12 amino acids. Trimming left V 1 base short and J 6 bases short, with 4 bases between. CDR3 sequence: CASSVKAGELFF. The CDR3 nucleotides are TGTGCCAGCAGCGTAAAGGCCGGGGAGCTGTTTTTT.

The chain combines TRBV27 with TRBJ2-7; TRBD2 agrees at 7 bases. This CDR3 contains 13 residues. Trimming removed 3 bases from V and 5 bases from J; junction bases left unmatched: 4. The germline V gene encodes CDR1 MNHEY and CDR2 SMNVEV (reference sequence). DNA of the CDR3: TGTGCCAGCAGTTTTCGCCGGGGGGACGAGCAGTACTTC. Amino acid sequence: CASSFRRGDEQYF.

The chain uses TRBV2 and TRBJ1-6; D remains unclear. V gave up 8 bases and J gave up 10 bases, with 15 bases separating them. Per the germline V gene, CDR1 is SNHLY and CDR2 is FYNNEI. The CDR3 sequence is 13 residues long. CDR3 in amino acids: CASRTLGISPLHF. CDR3 nucleotides: TGTGCCAGCCGGACCCTAGGAATATCACCCCTCCACTTT.

V gene TRBV9 combines with J gene TRBJ1-5, with a possible D match to TRBD1 (5 bases). V shed 0 bases and J shed 7 bases, with 14 bases lying between them. The CDR3 consists of 15 residues. Germline values: CDR1 SGDLS, CDR2 YYNGEE. In DNA, the CDR3 is TGTGCCAGCAGCGTAGGAGGGGTGGCGGGACAGCCCCAGCATTTT. It yields the protein CASSVGGVAGQPQHF.

The V call is TRBV29-1, the J call TRBJ1-4; a possible D gene is TRBD1 (6 bases). Germline V gives CDR1 SQVTM, CDR2 ANQGSEA. The CDR3 has 13 amino acids. V lost 3 bases and J 7 bases, leaving 12 bases between the germline ends. Written as DNA, the CDR3 is TGCAGCGTTGAGCGGAGAGGGGGTGAAAAACTGTTTTTT. The encoded protein is CSVERRGGEKLFF. Based on the CDR3 plus reference TRBV29-1 and TRBJ1-4, the full variable domain is SAVISQKPSRDICQRGTSLTIQCQVDSQVTMMFWYRQQPGQSLTLIATANQGSEATYESGFVIDKFPISRPNLTFSTLTVSNMSPEDSSIYLCSVERRGGEKLFFGSGTQLSVL.

The chain joins TRBV6-5 to TRBJ2-1; a weak D match, TRBD2 (5 bases). Per germline, CDR1 MNHEY and CDR2 SVGAGI. The CDR3 runs 10 residues. V lost 8 bases, J lost 10 bases, and 9 bases lay in between. The CDR3 nucleotides read TGTGCCAGCGGAGGTGCAGAGCAGTTCTTC. Translated: CASGGAEQFF.

This clone has a single count. The J gene is TRBJ2-3, the V gene TRBV5-6, with D uncertain. Looked up from germline, CDR1 is SGHDT and CDR2 is YYEEEE. Between the trimmed V and J ends, which lost 4 bases and 2 bases, there was a span of 11 bases. This CDR3 comprises 14 residues. The CDR3 DNA reads TGTGCCAGCAGCATAAGGGAACACACAGATACGCAGTATTTT. Translating gives CASSIREHTDTQYF.

The V and J genes are TRBV27 and TRBJ2-1; weak D call: TRBD2 (5 bases). Germline assignment: CDR1 MNHEY and CDR2 SMNVEV (reference sequence). V gave up 2 bases and J gave up 9 bases, with 17 bases separating them. This CDR3 region has 15 residues. This CDR3 is CASSLIKGRPLEQFF. In DNA form, the CDR3 reads TGTGCCAGCAGTTTAATCAAAGGGAGACCCCTTGAGCAGTTCTTC.

The V and J genes are TRBV10-1 and TRBJ1-1, with TRBD1 matching over 8 bases. Looked up from germline, CDR1 is WNHNN and CDR2 is SYGVQD (reference sequence). The CDR3 sequence is 16 residues long. V was clipped by 4 bases and J by 1 base; unmatched bases: 8. CDR3 sequence: CASSAWTGMRNTEAFF. CDR3 nucleotide sequence: TGCGCCAGCAGTGCGTGGACAGGGATGAGGAACACTGAAGCTTTCTTT.